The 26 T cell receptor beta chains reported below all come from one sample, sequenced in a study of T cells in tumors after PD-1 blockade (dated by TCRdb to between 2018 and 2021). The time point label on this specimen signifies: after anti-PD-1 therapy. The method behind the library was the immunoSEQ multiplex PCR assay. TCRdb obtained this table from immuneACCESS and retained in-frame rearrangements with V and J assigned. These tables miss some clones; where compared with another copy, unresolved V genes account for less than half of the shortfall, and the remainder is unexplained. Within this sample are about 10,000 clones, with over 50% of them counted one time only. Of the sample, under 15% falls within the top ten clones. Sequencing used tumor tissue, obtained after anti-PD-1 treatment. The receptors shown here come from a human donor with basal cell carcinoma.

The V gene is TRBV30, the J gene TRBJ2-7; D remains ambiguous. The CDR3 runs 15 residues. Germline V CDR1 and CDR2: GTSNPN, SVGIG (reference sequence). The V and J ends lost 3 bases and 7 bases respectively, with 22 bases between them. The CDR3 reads CAWRTGSHKPWEQYF. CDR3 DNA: TGTGCCTGGAGAACGGGCAGCCATAAGCCTTGGGAGCAGTACTTC. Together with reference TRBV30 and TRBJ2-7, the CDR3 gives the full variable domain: SQTIHQWPATLVQPVGSPLSLECTVEGTSNPNLYWYRQAAGRGLQLLFYSVGIGQISSEVPQNLSASRPQDRQFILSSKKLLLSDSGFYLCAWRTGSHKPWEQYFGPGTRLTVT.

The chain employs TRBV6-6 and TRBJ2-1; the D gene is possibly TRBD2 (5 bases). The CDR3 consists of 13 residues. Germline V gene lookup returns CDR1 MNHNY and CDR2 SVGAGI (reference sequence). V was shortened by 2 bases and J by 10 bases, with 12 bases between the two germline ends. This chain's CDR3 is CASSYGNTGEQFF. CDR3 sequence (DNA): TGTGCCAGCAGTTACGGAAACACGGGGGAGCAGTTCTTC.

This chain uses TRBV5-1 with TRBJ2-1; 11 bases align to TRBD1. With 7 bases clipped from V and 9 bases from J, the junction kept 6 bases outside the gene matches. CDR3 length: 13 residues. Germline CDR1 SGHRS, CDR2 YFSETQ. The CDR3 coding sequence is TGCGCCAGCGGTGGGGACAGGGGGATTGAGCAGTTCTTC. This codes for CASGGDRGIEQFF.

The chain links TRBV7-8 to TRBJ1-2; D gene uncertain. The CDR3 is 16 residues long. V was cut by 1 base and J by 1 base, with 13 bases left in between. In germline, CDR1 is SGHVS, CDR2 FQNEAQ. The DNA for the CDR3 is TGTGCCAGCAGCTTAGATCGGTGGGGAGTTAACTATGGCTACACCTTC. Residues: CASSLDRWGVNYGYTF.

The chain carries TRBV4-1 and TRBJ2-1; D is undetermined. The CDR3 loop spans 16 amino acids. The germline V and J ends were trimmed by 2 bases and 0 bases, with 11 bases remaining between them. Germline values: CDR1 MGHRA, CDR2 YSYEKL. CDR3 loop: CASSQIDILSYNEQFF. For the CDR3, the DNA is TGCGCCAGCAGCCAAATAGACATTCTCTCCTACAATGAGCAGTTCTTC.

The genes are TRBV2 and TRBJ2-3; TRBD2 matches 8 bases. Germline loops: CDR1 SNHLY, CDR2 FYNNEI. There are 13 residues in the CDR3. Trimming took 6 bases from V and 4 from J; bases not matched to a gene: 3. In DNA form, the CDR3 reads TGTGCCAGCAGCGGGACTAGAGCAGATACGCAGTATTTT. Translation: CASSGTRADTQYF.

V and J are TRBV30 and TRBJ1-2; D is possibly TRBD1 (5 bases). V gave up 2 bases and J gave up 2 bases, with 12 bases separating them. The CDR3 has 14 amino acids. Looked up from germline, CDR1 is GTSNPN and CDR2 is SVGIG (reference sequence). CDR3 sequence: CAWSSRAGNYGYTF. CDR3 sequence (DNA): TGTGCCTGGAGTTCCAGGGCAGGGAACTATGGCTACACCTTC.

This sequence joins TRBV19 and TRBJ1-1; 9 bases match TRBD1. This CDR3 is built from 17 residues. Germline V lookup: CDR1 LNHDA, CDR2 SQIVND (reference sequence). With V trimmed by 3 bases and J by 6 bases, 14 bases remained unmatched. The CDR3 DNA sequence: TGTGCCAGTAGTATCGAAGGGACAGGGACCATCAAGTCTGAAGCTTTCTTT. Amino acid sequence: CASSIEGTGTIKSEAFF.

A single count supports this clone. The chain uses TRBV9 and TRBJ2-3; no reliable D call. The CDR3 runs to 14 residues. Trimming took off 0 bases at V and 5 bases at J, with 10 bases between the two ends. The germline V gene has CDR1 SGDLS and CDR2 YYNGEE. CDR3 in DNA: TGTGCCAGCAGCGTAGGTAGTTTGAAAGATACGCAGTATTTT. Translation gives CASSVGSLKDTQYF.

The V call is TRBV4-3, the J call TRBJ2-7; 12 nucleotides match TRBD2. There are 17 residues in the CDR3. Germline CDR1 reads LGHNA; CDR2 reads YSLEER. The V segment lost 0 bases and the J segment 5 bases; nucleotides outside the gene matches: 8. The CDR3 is CASSQEAASGGAHEQYF. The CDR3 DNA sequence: TGCGCCAGCAGCCAAGAAGCCGCTAGCGGGGGGGCCCACGAGCAGTACTTC.

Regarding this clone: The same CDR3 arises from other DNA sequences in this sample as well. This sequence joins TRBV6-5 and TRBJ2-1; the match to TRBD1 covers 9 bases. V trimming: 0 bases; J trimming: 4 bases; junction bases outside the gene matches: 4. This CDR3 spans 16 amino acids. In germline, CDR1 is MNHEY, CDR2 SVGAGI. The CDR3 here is CASSYSNRGPYNEQFF. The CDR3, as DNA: TGTGCCAGCAGTTACTCAAACAGGGGGCCGTACAATGAGCAGTTCTTC.

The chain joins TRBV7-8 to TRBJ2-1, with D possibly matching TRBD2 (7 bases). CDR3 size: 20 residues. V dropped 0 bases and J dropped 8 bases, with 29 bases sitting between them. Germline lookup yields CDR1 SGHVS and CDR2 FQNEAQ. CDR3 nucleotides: TGTGCCAGCAGCTTAGCGCCCCAAGAAGCCGGCGGGGGCTGGTTTGATGAGCAGTTCTTC. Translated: CASSLAPQEAGGGWFDEQFF.

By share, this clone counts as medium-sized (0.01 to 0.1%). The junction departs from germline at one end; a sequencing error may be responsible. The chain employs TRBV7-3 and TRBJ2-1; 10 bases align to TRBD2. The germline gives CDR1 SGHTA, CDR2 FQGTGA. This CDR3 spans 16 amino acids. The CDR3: CASSLTGRLAGGEQFF. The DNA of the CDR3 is TGTGCCAGCAGCCTAACGGGAAGGTTAGCGGGAGGTGAGCAGTTCTTC. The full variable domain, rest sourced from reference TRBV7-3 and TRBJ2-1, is GAGVSQTPSNKVTEKGKYVELRCDPISGHTALYWYRQSLGQGPEFLIYFQGTGAADDSGLPNDRFFAVRPEGSVSTLKIQRTERGDSAVYLCASSLTGRLAGGEQFFGPGTRLTVL.

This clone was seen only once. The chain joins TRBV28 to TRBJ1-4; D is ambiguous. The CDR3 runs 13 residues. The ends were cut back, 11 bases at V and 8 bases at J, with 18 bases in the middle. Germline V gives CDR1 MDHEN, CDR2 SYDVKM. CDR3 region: CAARGRVGEKLFF. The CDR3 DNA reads TGTGCCGCCCGGGGAAGGGTCGGCGAAAAACTGTTTTTT.

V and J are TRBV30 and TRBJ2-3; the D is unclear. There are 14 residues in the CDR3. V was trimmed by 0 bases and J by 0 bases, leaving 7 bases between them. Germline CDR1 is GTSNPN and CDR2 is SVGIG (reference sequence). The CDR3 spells CAWSVGGSTDTQYF. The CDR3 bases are TGTGCCTGGAGTGTGGGTGGTAGCACAGATACGCAGTATTTT.

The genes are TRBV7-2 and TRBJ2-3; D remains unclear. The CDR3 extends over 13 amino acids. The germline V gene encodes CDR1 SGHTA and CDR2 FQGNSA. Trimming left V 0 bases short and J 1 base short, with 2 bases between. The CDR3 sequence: CASSLARTDTQYF. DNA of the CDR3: TGTGCCAGCAGCTTAGCGCGCACAGATACGCAGTATTTT.

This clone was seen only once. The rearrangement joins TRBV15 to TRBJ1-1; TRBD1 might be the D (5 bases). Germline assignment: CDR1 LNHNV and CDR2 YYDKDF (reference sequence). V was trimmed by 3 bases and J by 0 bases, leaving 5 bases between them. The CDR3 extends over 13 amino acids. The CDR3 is CATSRTVNTEAFF. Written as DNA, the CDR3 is TGTGCCACCAGCAGGACAGTGAACACTGAAGCTTTCTTT.

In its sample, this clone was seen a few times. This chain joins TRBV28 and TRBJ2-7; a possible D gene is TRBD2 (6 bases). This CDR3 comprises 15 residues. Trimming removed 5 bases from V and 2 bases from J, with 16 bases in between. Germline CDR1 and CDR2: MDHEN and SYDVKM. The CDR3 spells CASSPGGPLTYEQYF. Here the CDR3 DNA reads TGTGCCAGCAGTCCCGGAGGGCCACTAACCTACGAGCAGTACTTC.

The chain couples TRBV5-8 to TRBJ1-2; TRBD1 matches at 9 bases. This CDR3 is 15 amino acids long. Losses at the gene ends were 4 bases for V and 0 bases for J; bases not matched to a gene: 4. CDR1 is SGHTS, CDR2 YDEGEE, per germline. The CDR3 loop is CASSLRQGANYGYTF. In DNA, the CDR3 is TGTGCCAGCAGCCTGAGACAGGGGGCTAACTATGGCTACACCTTC.

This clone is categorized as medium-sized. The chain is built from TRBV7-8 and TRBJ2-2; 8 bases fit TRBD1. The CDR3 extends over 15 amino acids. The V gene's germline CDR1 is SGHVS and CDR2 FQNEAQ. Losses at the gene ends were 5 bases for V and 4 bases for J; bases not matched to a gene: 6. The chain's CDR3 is CASSSRGQGTGELFF. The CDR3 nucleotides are TGTGCCAGCAGCAGCAGGGGGCAAGGCACCGGGGAGCTGTTTTTT. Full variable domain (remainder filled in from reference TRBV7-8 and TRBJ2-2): GAGVSQSPRYKVAKRGQDVALRCDPISGHVSLFWYQQALGQGPEFLTYFQNEAQLDKSGLPSDRFFAERPEGSVSTLKIQRTQQEDSAVYLCASSSRGQGTGELFFGEGSRLTVL.

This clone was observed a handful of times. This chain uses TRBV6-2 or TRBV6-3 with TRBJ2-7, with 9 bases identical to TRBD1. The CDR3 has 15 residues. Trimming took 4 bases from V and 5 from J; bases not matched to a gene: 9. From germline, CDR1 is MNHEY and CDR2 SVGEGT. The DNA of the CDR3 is TGTGCCAGCAGTTCCTTGGGACAGGGAGCCAACGAGCAGTACTTC. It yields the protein CASSSLGQGANEQYF.

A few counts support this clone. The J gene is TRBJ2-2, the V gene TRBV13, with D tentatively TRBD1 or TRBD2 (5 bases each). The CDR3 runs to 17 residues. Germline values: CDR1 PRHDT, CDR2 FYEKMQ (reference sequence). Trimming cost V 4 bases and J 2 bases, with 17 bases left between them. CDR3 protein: CASSSRYRDLNTGELFF. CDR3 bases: TGTGCCAGCAGCTCGCGATACCGGGACCTTAACACCGGGGAGCTGTTTTTT. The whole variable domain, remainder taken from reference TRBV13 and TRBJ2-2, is AAGVIQSPRHLIKEKRETATLKCYPIPRHDTVYWYQQGPGQDPQFLISFYEKMQSDKGSIPDRFSAQQFSDYHSELNMSSLELGDSALYFCASSSRYRDLNTGELFFGEGSRLTVL.

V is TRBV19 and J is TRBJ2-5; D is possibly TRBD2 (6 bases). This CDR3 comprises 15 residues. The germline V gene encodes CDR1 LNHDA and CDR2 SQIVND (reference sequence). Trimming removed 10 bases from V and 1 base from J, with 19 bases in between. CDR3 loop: CAINETSRPQETQYF. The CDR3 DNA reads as TGTGCCATCAACGAGACTAGTCGGCCCCAAGAGACCCAGTACTTC.

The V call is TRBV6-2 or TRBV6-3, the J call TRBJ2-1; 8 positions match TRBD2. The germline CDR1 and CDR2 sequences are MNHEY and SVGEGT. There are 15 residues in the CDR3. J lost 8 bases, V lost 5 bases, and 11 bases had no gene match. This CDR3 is CASSREGTRRYEQFF. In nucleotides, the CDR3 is TGTGCCAGCAGTCGCGAGGGGACTAGGCGCTATGAGCAGTTCTTC.

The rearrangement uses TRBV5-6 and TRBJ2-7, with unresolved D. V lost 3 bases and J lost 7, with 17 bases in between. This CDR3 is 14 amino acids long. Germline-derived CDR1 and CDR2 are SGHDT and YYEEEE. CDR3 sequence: CASSWPSENGEQYF. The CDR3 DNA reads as TGTGCCAGCAGCTGGCCTTCGGAAAATGGGGAGCAGTACTTC.

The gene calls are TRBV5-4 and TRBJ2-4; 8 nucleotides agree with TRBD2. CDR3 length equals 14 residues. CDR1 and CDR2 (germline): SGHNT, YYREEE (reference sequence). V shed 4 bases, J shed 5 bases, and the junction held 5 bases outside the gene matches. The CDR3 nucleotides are TGTGCCAGCAGCCGGGGGGGGGCTCAAAACATTCAGTACTTC. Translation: CASSRGGAQNIQYF.